These 25 T cell receptor beta chains originate from one sample sequenced in a study of T cell responses to AZD1222 COVID-19 vaccine (dated by TCRdb to the early 2020s). What this sample's time point label stands for: about 28 days (+/-7) after the second vaccine dose. The library came from the immunoSEQ multiplex PCR assay. Here the immuneACCESS table is served through TCRdb, limited to in-frame sequences with V and J called. Missing clones are a known gap in these copies; in checked studies unresolved V genes cover under half, and the rest lacks a known reason. The sample table records over 85,000 clones; approximately 94% of these occur just once. 2.5% to 3.5% of the sample goes to the ten largest clones. This material consisted of peripheral blood, taken 28 days after the second AZD1222 dose. These receptors all stem from an adult who received the AZD1222 COVID-19 vaccine.

This chain connects TRBV10-1 to TRBJ1-1; maybe TRBD1 (5 bases). CDR3 length equals 14 residues. Between the trimmed V and J ends, which lost 3 bases and 4 bases, there was a span of 12 bases. CDR1 WNHNN and CDR2 SYGVQD come from the germline V gene (reference sequence). The CDR3: CASSDPTGRTEAFF. CDR3 bases: TGCGCCAGCAGTGACCCTACGGGACGCACTGAAGCTTTCTTT.

CDR3 sequence: CASSLGLAGGDEQFF. The CDR3 coding sequence is TGTGCCAGCAGCTTAGGACTAGCGGGGGGGGATGAGCAGTTCTTC. This chain uses TRBV11-3 with TRBJ2-1; TRBD2 matches at 14 bases. V dropped 1 base and J dropped 8; count of bases not matched to a gene: 1. This CDR3 comprises 15 residues. Per germline, CDR1 SGHNT and CDR2 YENEEA.

This clone was counted a single time. The V gene is TRBV2, the J gene TRBJ1-1; 7 nucleotides align to TRBD1. V was clipped by 7 bases and J by 3 bases; unmatched bases: 5. This CDR3 comprises 13 residues. In germline, CDR1 is SNHLY, CDR2 FYNNEI. CDR3 sequence (DNA): TGTGCCAGCAAGGAGGGGGCGTACACTGAAGCTTTCTTT. Protein product: CASKEGAYTEAFF.

The V call is TRBV7-2, the J call TRBJ2-1; maybe TRBD1 (5 bases). V was pared by 2 bases and J by 3 bases, with 11 bases between. The CDR3 runs 15 residues. Germline V gene lookup returns CDR1 SGHTA and CDR2 FQGNSA. CDR3 region: CASSLIRTIYNEQFF. The CDR3 bases are TGTGCCAGCAGCTTAATCAGGACAATCTACAATGAGCAGTTCTTC. Full variable domain (outside the CDR3, taken from reference TRBV7-2 and TRBJ2-1): GAGVSQSPSNKVTEKGKDVELRCDPISGHTALYWYRQSLGQGLEFLIYFQGNSAPDKSGLPSDRFSAERTGGSVSTLTIQRTQQEDSAVYLCASSLIRTIYNEQFFGPGTRLTVL.

The gene calls are TRBV5-1 and TRBJ2-2, with TRBD1 identical over 12 bases. Germline V CDR1 and CDR2: SGHRS, YFSETQ. CDR3 length: 18 residues. V lost 4 bases, J lost 6 bases, and 13 bases stayed unmatched. CDR3 sequence: CASSMGLGTGGYAGELFF. CDR3 nucleotide sequence: TGCGCCAGCAGCATGGGCCTAGGGACAGGGGGCTACGCCGGGGAGCTGTTTTTT.

This chain uses TRBV29-1 with TRBJ2-7, with D uncertain. Trimming shortened V by 4 bases and J by 0 bases, and 7 bases separated the two germline ends. The CDR3 runs to 12 residues. Germline assignment: CDR1 SQVTM and CDR2 ANQGSEA. The CDR3 region is CSVVVVSYEQYF. CDR3 bases: TGCAGCGTTGTTGTAGTCTCCTACGAGCAGTACTTC.

The chain carries TRBV4-2 and TRBJ1-1; a possible D gene is TRBD1 (6 bases). Germline CDR1 is LGHNA and CDR2 is YNFKEQ. Deletions cut 5 bases from V and 6 bases from J, with 28 bases between. The CDR3 runs 18 residues. The CDR3 DNA sequence: TGTGCCAGCAGCTTAAAAGGACAGACAGTCAGTACCTACGCTGAAGCTTTCTTT. Its translation is CASSLKGQTVSTYAEAFF.

The chain uses TRBV7-6 and TRBJ2-1; tentative D call: TRBD2 (5 bases). The V end lost 7 bases, the J end lost 10 bases, and 23 bases lay between the germline ends. There are 15 residues in the CDR3. Germline V gene sequence: CDR1 SGHVS, CDR2 FNYEAQ. The CDR3 DNA reads as TGTGCCAGCACCCCACAAAGGGCTAGCCCTCGGGAGCAGTTCTTC. Protein product: CASTPQRASPREQFF.

The J gene is TRBJ2-1, the V gene TRBV5-1, with TRBD2 matching over 12 bases. The CDR3 is made up of 16 amino acids. Germline V gene data show CDR1 as SGHRS and CDR2 as YFSETQ. The V gene end was trimmed by 5 bases and the J gene end by 6 bases; junction bases not matched to a gene: 9. CDR3 region: CASRRVTSGRSNEQFF. The CDR3 DNA follows: TGCGCCAGCAGACGAGTAACTAGCGGGAGGAGCAATGAGCAGTTCTTC. The full variable domain, rest sourced from reference TRBV5-1 and TRBJ2-1, is KAGVTQTPRYLIKTRGQQVTLSCSPISGHRSVSWYQQTPGQGLQFLFEYFSETQRNKGNFPGRFSGRQFSNSRSEMNVSTLELGDSALYLCASRRVTSGRSNEQFFGPGTRLTVL.

The V call is TRBV6-1, the J call TRBJ2-7; the D gene is possibly TRBD1 (5 bases). The CDR3 has 14 residues. Between the trimmed V and J ends, which lost 1 base and 2 bases, there was a span of 9 bases. Germline V gives CDR1 MNHNS, CDR2 SASEGT. CDR3: CASSEGPGPYEQYF. Here the CDR3 DNA reads TGTGCCAGCAGTGAAGGGCCAGGGCCCTACGAGCAGTACTTC.

The V and J genes are TRBV27 and TRBJ1-2, with unresolved D. The CDR3 length is 18 residues. V was pared by 4 bases and J by 5 bases, with 26 bases between. The V gene's germline CDR1 is MNHEY and CDR2 SMNVEV (reference sequence). CDR3 amino acids: CASSSSDYISSFRYGYTF. CDR3 nucleotide sequence: TGTGCCAGCAGTTCTTCCGATTACATTAGCTCATTCAGATATGGCTACACCTTC.

This chain connects TRBV11-2 to TRBJ1-5; D gene ambiguous. Germline V lookup: CDR1 SGHAT, CDR2 FQNNGV. There are 13 residues in the CDR3. The ends were cut back, 7 bases at V and 3 bases at J, with 10 bases in the middle. The CDR3: CASTLGHNQPQHF. The CDR3 bases are TGTGCCAGCACCCTTGGTCACAATCAGCCCCAGCATTTT.

The chain employs TRBV4-1 and TRBJ1-3; D call uncertain. The CDR3 spans 15 residues. Trimming left V 0 bases short and J 0 bases short, with 6 bases between. CDR1 is MGHRA and CDR2 is YSYEKL in the germline V gene. The CDR3 loop reads CASSQELISGNTIYF. For the CDR3, the DNA is TGCGCCAGCAGCCAAGAGCTTATCTCTGGAAACACCATATATTTT.

In regard to this clone: Other DNA sequences in the same sample also yield this CDR3. This rearrangement joins TRBV19 to TRBJ1-1; the D is unclear. CDR1 is LNHDA and CDR2 is SQIVND in the germline V gene (reference sequence). Trimming shortened V by 3 bases and J by 0 bases, and 5 bases separated the two germline ends. The CDR3 has 13 residues. The CDR3 protein is CASSISVNTEAFF. CDR3 in DNA: TGTGCCAGTAGTATCTCGGTGAACACTGAAGCTTTCTTT. Together with reference TRBV19 and TRBJ1-1, the CDR3 gives the full variable domain: DGGITQSPKYLFRKEGQNVTLSCEQNLNHDAMYWYRQDPGQGLRLIYYSQIVNDFQKGDIAEGYSVSREKKESFPLTVTSAQKNPTAFYLCASSISVNTEAFFGQGTRLTVV.

The chain recombines TRBV6-5 with TRBJ2-7; TRBD2 aligns across 13 bases. The germline V gene has CDR1 MNHEY and CDR2 SVGAGI. Trimming took 9 bases from V and 4 from J; bases not matched to a gene: 9. The CDR3 consists of 15 residues. CDR3 coding DNA: TGTGCCAGTAACGGACTAGCGGGAGTTTCATACGAGCAGTACTTC. This gives the protein CASNGLAGVSYEQYF.

V usage is TRBV28 and J usage is TRBJ2-6, with D maybe TRBD1 (5 bases). The ends were cut back, 7 bases at V and 2 bases at J, with 9 bases in the middle. CDR1 is MDHEN, CDR2 SYDVKM, per germline. CDR3 length equals 14 residues. CDR3: CASNRTPGANVLTF. CDR3 in DNA: TGTGCCAGCAACAGGACCCCTGGGGCCAACGTCCTGACTTTC.

This chain connects TRBV20-1 to TRBJ2-3; D remains ambiguous. The CDR3 covers 11 residues. V was clipped by 5 bases and J by 7 bases, with 10 bases between them. Per the germline V gene, CDR1 is DFQATT and CDR2 is SNEGSKA (reference sequence). CDR3 DNA sequence: TGCAGTGCTTTCGCCCCCAATACGCAGTATTTT. Amino acids: CSAFAPNTQYF.

The rearrangement links TRBV6-2 or TRBV6-3 to TRBJ2-7; D not resolved. From germline, CDR1 is MNHEY and CDR2 SVGEGT. With 5 bases removed from V and 1 base from J, the gap between germline ends came to 6 bases. The CDR3 extends over 12 amino acids. The CDR3 region has the DNA TGTGCCAGCAGTGTCGGATCCTACGAGCAGTACTTC. Amino acids: CASSVGSYEQYF.

CDR3 sequence reads: CASSRNYGYTF. CDR3 nucleotides: TGTGCCAGCAGTCGAAACTATGGCTACACCTTC. The chain couples TRBV12-3 or TRBV12-4 to TRBJ1-2; D is uncertain. The CDR3 is made up of 11 amino acids. With 5 bases removed from V and 2 bases from J, the gap between germline ends came to 3 bases.

This clone was seen only a few times. The J gene is TRBJ2-2, the V gene TRBV10-2, with 8 nucleotides matching TRBD2. With V trimmed by 6 bases and J by 4 bases, 7 bases remained unmatched. Germline CDR1 is WSHSY and CDR2 is SAAADI. The CDR3 contains 15 residues. Here the CDR3 reads CASRSLAGGTGELFF. The CDR3 DNA reads as TGCGCCAGCAGGTCCCTAGCGGGTGGCACCGGGGAGCTGTTTTTT.

J is TRBJ1-1 and V is TRBV11-1; no firm D call. V lost 5 bases, J lost 5 bases, and 21 bases lay in between. The germline V gene encodes CDR1 SGHAT and CDR2 FQDESV (reference sequence). The CDR3 sequence is 16 residues long. Here the CDR3 DNA reads TGTGCCAGCAGCAGGGAGTTTGGGGATGTGGGAACTGAAGCTTTCTTT. This encodes CASSREFGDVGTEAFF.

V is TRBV3-1 (or the pseudogene TRBV3-2) and J is TRBJ2-2; the D is unclear. Trimming left V 6 bases short and J 4 bases short, with 27 bases between. The CDR3 has 19 amino acids. Germline V gene sequence: CDR1 LGHDT, CDR2 YNNKEL (reference sequence). CDR3 sequence reads: CASSSPHRSEDGPTGELFF. The CDR3 coding sequence is TGTGCCAGCAGTTCACCTCACCGATCAGAGGACGGCCCCACCGGGGAGCTGTTTTTT.

This chain connects TRBV13 to TRBJ1-1, with D maybe TRBD1 (5 bases). Germline V CDR1 and CDR2: PRHDT, FYEKMQ (reference sequence). The CDR3 has 15 residues. V lost 5 bases and J lost 0, with 13 bases in between. The CDR3 sequence is CASSRGRILNTEAFF. The CDR3 bases are TGTGCCAGCAGCAGGGGTCGGATCCTGAACACTGAAGCTTTCTTT.

The V and J genes are TRBV6-4 and TRBJ1-1, with TRBD1 matching 7 bases. Germline V lookup: CDR1 MRHNA, CDR2 SNTAGT. The CDR3 has 15 amino acids. After removal of 3 bases from V and 3 bases from J, the junction contained 7 bases not matched to a gene. The CDR3 loop reads CASSDSGTDDTEAFF. CDR3 DNA: TGTGCCAGCAGTGATTCTGGGACAGACGACACTGAAGCTTTCTTT.

The chain recombines TRBV2 with TRBJ2-4; maybe TRBD1 (5 bases). From germline, CDR1 is SNHLY and CDR2 FYNNEI. V lost 6 bases, J lost 5 bases, and 14 bases lay in between. CDR3 length: 14 amino acids. The CDR3 here is CASSDPLGENIQYF. CDR3 coding DNA: TGTGCCAGCAGCGATCCCCTAGGGGAAAACATTCAGTACTTC.